This TCR beta chain was found in a study of OX40 agonist ivuxolimab in advanced cancers. About the study: Ivuxolimab was delivered to patients intravenously every 2 weeks at doses spanning 0.01 to 10 mg/kg. Study findings and constraints: CD4+ and CD8+ blood T cells expanded clonally by week 6 at 0.1 to 3.0 mg/kg. Compared with CD4+, CD8+ T cells on average had more expanded clones.

The CDR3 loop spans 12 amino acids. The V end was cut by 7 bases, the J end by 5 bases, with 12 bases between. Germline values: CDR1 SGHRS, CDR2 YFSETQ. Method: immunoSEQ multiplex PCR; TCRdb's copy keeps in-frame clones and lacks some. The table includes approximately 23,000 clones, around 78% detected once. Points on this clone: The antigen remains unidentified.

Sequencing was performed on CD4+ or CD8+ T cells sorted from blood, taken in a trial of the OX40 agonist ivuxolimab. The source of this sequence is an adult with an advanced solid tumor such as melanoma, head and neck, liver or kidney cancer. The chain carries TRBV5-1 and TRBJ2-5; D ambiguous. CDR3 protein: CASSLLSETQYF. CDR3 bases: TGCGCCAGCTCCCTCCTTAGCGAGACCCAGTACTTC.